The 16 T cell receptor beta chains below were found in one sample sequenced in a study of T-cell memory formation after mild COVID-19. TCRdb re-analysed the 5' RACE reads in MiXCR, keeping a single row per CDR3 protein. The sample lists a few hundred thousand distinct CDR3 sequences; roughly 20% were seen once. Specimen: PBMCs or a T cell subset sorted from them (not recorded which). These receptors were obtained from an adult woman who had mild COVID-19 (a few samples of this study predate the infection). Cell type and time point are not known.

This clonotype has more than one count but fewer than ten. The rearrangement joins TRBV19 to TRBJ2-3; TRBD1 might be the D (5 bases). Germline V CDR1 and CDR2: LNHDA, SQIVND (reference sequence). V was clipped by 6 bases and J by 6 bases, with 19 bases between them. This CDR3 spans 15 amino acids. Written as DNA, the CDR3 is TGTGCCAGTAGCCGGTTAACGTGGACAACCGATACGCAGTATTTT. Translating gives CASSRLTWTTDTQYF.

The CDR3 sequence: CASSQDNGDTQYF. Written as DNA, the CDR3 is TGCGCCAGCAGCCAAGATAACGGGGACACCCAGTACTTC. The chain joins TRBV4-3 to TRBJ2-5, with D perhaps assigned TRBD1 or TRBD2 (5 bases each). With 0 bases removed from V and 8 bases from J, the gap between germline ends came to 10 bases. This CDR3 has 13 amino acids. Germline lookup yields CDR1 LGHNA and CDR2 YSLEER.

This clonotype has ten or more counts. V and J are TRBV5-5 and TRBJ1-5; D remains ambiguous. This CDR3 spans 14 amino acids. CDR1 is SGHKS and CDR2 is YYEKEE in the germline V gene (reference sequence). V was trimmed by 0 bases and J by 1 base, leaving 5 bases between them. CDR3 DNA sequence: TGTGCCAGCAGCTTGGTCGGCAGCAATCAGCCCCAGCATTTT. Translation: CASSLVGSNQPQHF.

The V call is TRBV29-1, the J call TRBJ1-1, with 11 bases aligning to TRBD1. This CDR3 has 13 residues. Germline CDR1 reads SQVTM; CDR2 reads ANQGSEA. The trim removed 5 bases at V and 4 bases at J, leaving 3 bases unmatched. CDR3 coding DNA: TGCAGCGTTCGCGGGACAGGGGGCACTGAAGCTTTCTTT. It specifies CSVRGTGGTEAFF.

This clonotype was observed a few times. The V call is TRBV7-9, the J call TRBJ2-1; no reliable D call. The germline V gene has CDR1 SEHNR and CDR2 FQNEAQ (reference sequence). The CDR3 totals 14 residues. With 8 bases removed from V and 0 bases from J, the gap between germline ends came to 11 bases. The CDR3, as DNA: TGTGCCAGCGGAAATCAGGTCTCCTACAATGAGCAGTTCTTC. Translation: CASGNQVSYNEQFF.

The chain is built from TRBV18 and TRBJ1-2; D is undetermined. Looked up from germline, CDR1 is KGHSH and CDR2 is LQKENI. The CDR3 sequence is 18 residues long. The V end was cut by 1 base, the J end by 1 base, with 19 bases between. Here the CDR3 reads CASSPLPQTRSINYGYTF. CDR3 DNA: TGTGCCAGCTCACCACTCCCGCAGACCCGGAGTATTAACTATGGCTACACCTTC.

The chain recombines TRBV5-1 with TRBJ1-1, with 7 bases identical to TRBD1. CDR1 and CDR2 (germline): SGHRS, YFSETQ. V dropped 3 bases and J dropped 1; count of bases not matched to a gene: 6. The CDR3 is 15 residues long. In nucleotides, the CDR3 is TGCGCCAGCAGCTGGGGGACAGACCAGAACACTGAAGCTTTCTTT. Encoded protein: CASSWGTDQNTEAFF.

The CDR3 sequence is CASSQLFTDTYEQYF. The DNA for the CDR3 is TGCGCCAGCAGCCAACTTTTTACGGATACCTACGAGCAGTACTTC. The rearrangement links TRBV4-3 to TRBJ2-7; D gene uncertain. CDR1 LGHNA and CDR2 YSLEER come from the germline V gene. The V end lost 2 bases, the J end lost 2 bases, and 13 bases lay between the germline ends. The CDR3 has 15 amino acids.

The gene calls are TRBV20-1 and TRBJ2-7; 10 bases agree with TRBD2. CDR3 size: 17 residues. Germline V lookup: CDR1 DFQATT, CDR2 SNEGSKA (reference sequence). V lost 3 bases, J lost 0 bases, and 11 bases stayed unmatched. The CDR3 nucleotides are TGCAGTGCTAGCGGAAGCGGGAGGGCCTACAGCTCCTACGAGCAGTACTTC. Translation: CSASGSGRAYSSYEQYF.

The rearrangement uses TRBV7-9 and TRBJ2-3, with 13 bases that match TRBD2. V gave up 5 bases and J gave up 4 bases; unmatched junction bases: 6. CDR1 is SEHNR and CDR2 is FQNEAQ in the germline V gene (reference sequence). CDR3 length equals 16 residues. CDR3 residues: CASSPTSGGASDTQYF. The CDR3 DNA sequence: TGTGCCAGCAGCCCTACTAGCGGGGGGGCCTCAGATACGCAGTATTTT.

This clonotype appeared a few times. This chain uses TRBV11-1 with TRBJ1-1; D is undetermined. This CDR3 has 13 amino acids. Trimming stripped 5 bases from V and 6 bases from J, with 13 bases between. Germline CDR1 SGHAT, CDR2 FQDESV (reference sequence). This CDR3 is CASSAGLSAEAFF. The CDR3, as DNA: TGTGCCAGCAGCGCTGGGTTGTCGGCTGAAGCTTTCTTT.

This clonotype was found a few times. V gene TRBV7-3 combines with J gene TRBJ2-1, with TRBD2 matching 8 bases. The trim removed 5 bases at V and 4 bases at J, leaving 13 bases unmatched. The CDR3 contains 17 residues. Germline V gene lookup returns CDR1 SGHTA and CDR2 FQGTGA. The chain's CDR3 is CASSPSERGPSYNEQFF. The DNA for the CDR3 is TGTGCCAGCAGCCCTTCAGAGCGGGGGCCCTCTTACAATGAGCAGTTCTTC.

J is TRBJ2-5 and V is TRBV7-3; perhaps TRBD2 as D (5 bases). Deletions cut 1 base from V and 5 bases from J, with 11 bases between. Germline values: CDR1 SGHTA, CDR2 FQGTGA. This CDR3 has 14 amino acids. The DNA of the CDR3 is TGTGCCAGCAGCTTAAGTGGACTGGGCGAGACCCAGTACTTC. It yields the protein CASSLSGLGETQYF. Full variable domain (rest looked up from reference TRBV7-3 and TRBJ2-5): GAGVSQTPSNKVTEKGKYVELRCDPISGHTALYWYRQSLGQGPEFLIYFQGTGAADDSGLPNDRFFAVRPEGSVSTLKIQRTERGDSAVYLCASSLSGLGETQYFGPGTRLLVL.

This clonotype was seen a handful of times. This chain connects TRBV20-1 to TRBJ1-1, with 10 bases aligning to TRBD1. The CDR3 totals 11 residues. Germline CDR1 is DFQATT and CDR2 is SNEGSKA (reference sequence). Losses at the gene ends were 6 bases for V and 10 bases for J; bases not matched to a gene: 5. CDR3: CSAKGQGRAFF. The DNA for the CDR3 is TGCAGTGCAAAGGGACAGGGGCGAGCTTTCTTT.

The chain combines TRBV7-9 with TRBJ1-2; 8 bases are shared with TRBD1. This CDR3 is built from 14 residues. V lost 0 bases, J lost 10 bases, and 7 bases stayed unmatched. The germline CDR1 and CDR2 sequences are SEHNR and FQNEAQ (reference sequence). In DNA form, the CDR3 reads TGTGCCAGCAGCTTAGCCGGGACAGGAATCGACTACACCTTC. This sequence encodes CASSLAGTGIDYTF.

This clonotype came up a few times. This chain connects TRBV27 to TRBJ2-5; TRBD1 aligns across 7 bases. Germline lookup yields CDR1 MNHEY and CDR2 SMNVEV (reference sequence). This CDR3 is built from 14 residues. V dropped 7 bases and J dropped 5; count of bases not matched to a gene: 10. CDR3 residues: CASTSLDRPETQYF. DNA of the CDR3: TGTGCCAGCACTTCTCTGGACAGGCCCGAGACCCAGTACTTC.